Each of the 12 T cell receptor beta chains below was sequenced from the same sample in a study of cytomegalovirus exposure and HLA in healthy donors. PCR amplification relied on 60 Vbeta primers (plus 13 Jbeta primers). Clones were read by immunoSEQ multiplex PCR, and TCRdb kept only the in-frame ones, dropping some. Here the sample spans over 150,000 clones, roughly 80% being singletons. Input material: PBMCs. The receptors shown here come from a male donor in good health and CMV-seronegative.

The rearrangement links TRBV7-9 to TRBJ2-5; D uncertain. CDR1 is SEHNR, CDR2 FQNEAQ, per germline (reference sequence). V was clipped by 0 bases and J by 0 bases, with 5 bases between them. The CDR3 extends over 14 amino acids. For the CDR3, the DNA is TGTGCCAGCAGCTTAGCGCGGTACCAAGAGACCCAGTACTTC. As protein: CASSLARYQETQYF.

The chain joins TRBV14 to TRBJ2-7; 9 bases agree with TRBD1. The CDR3 has 15 residues. From germline, CDR1 is SGHDN and CDR2 FVKESK. V lost 1 base to trimming and J lost 6 bases; unmatched junction nucleotides: 7. For the CDR3, the DNA is TGTGCCAGCAGCCAAGCCAGGACAGGGGCGGGCGAGCAGTACTTC. Translation gives CASSQARTGAGEQYF.

The chain is built from TRBV9 and TRBJ2-1; 9 nucleotides line up with TRBD2. Germline-derived CDR1 and CDR2 are SGDLS and YYNGEE. This CDR3 comprises 16 residues. The trim removed 0 bases at V and 4 bases at J, leaving 5 bases unmatched. CDR3 DNA: TGTGCCAGCAGCGTAGCTTTTAGCGGGGGATACAATGAGCAGTTCTTC. Translation: CASSVAFSGGYNEQFF.

The CDR3 protein is CASSKRFGAGDGYTF. DNA of the CDR3: TGTGCCAGCAGCAAACGTTTTGGGGCCGGTGATGGCTACACCTTC. The genes are TRBV7-8 and TRBJ1-2; possible D gene TRBD1, 5 bases. Germline CDR1 and CDR2: SGHVS and FQNEAQ. CDR3 size: 15 residues. The V end was cut by 5 bases, the J end by 6 bases, with 19 bases between.

The chain joins TRBV28 to TRBJ1-6; D uncertain. The CDR3 has 14 amino acids. Trimming removed 6 bases from V and 7 bases from J, with 13 bases in between. CDR1 and CDR2 (germline): MDHEN, SYDVKM. The chain's CDR3 is CASRSPNKNSPLHF. The CDR3 DNA is TGTGCCAGCAGGAGCCCTAATAAAAATTCACCCCTCCACTTT.

The V call is TRBV6-1, the J call TRBJ2-5; D might be TRBD1 (7 bases). V was clipped by 7 bases and J by 5 bases, with 11 bases between them. Germline V CDR1 and CDR2: MNHNS, SASEGT. This CDR3 has 12 residues. The CDR3 is CASTRGVETQYF. DNA for the CDR3: TGTGCCAGCACCAGGGGGGTGGAGACCCAGTACTTC.

The rearrangement joins TRBV30 to TRBJ1-6; 8 positions match TRBD1. J gave up 12 bases and V 3 bases, and 10 bases lay outside the gene matches. In germline, CDR1 is GTSNPN, CDR2 SVGIG (reference sequence). This CDR3 has 14 amino acids. CDR3 region: CAWSADRGGGPLHF. CDR3 in DNA: TGTGCCTGGAGCGCTGACAGGGGAGGTGGACCCCTCCACTTT.

The chain carries TRBV28 and TRBJ1-5, with a weak D call TRBD1 (6 bases). The ends were cut back, 6 bases at V and 4 bases at J, with 25 bases in the middle. Germline V CDR1 and CDR2: MDHEN, SYDVKM. The CDR3 extends over 18 amino acids. CDR3 bases: TGTGCCAGCAGCCCTAAAGATATGGGGGCCGCACCAAATCAGCCCCAGCATTTT. It encodes CASSPKDMGAAPNQPQHF.

The chain recombines TRBV4-2 with TRBJ1-5; no firm D call. Trimming left V 0 bases short and J 4 bases short, with 7 bases between. The germline V gene encodes CDR1 LGHNA and CDR2 YNFKEQ. The CDR3 loop spans 14 amino acids. CDR3 in DNA: TGTGCCAGCAGCCAAGAACAAAAAAATCAGCCCCAGCATTTT. Translated: CASSQEQKNQPQHF.

The rearrangement uses TRBV28 and TRBJ2-1; D gene unclear. In germline, CDR1 is MDHEN, CDR2 SYDVKM. The CDR3 has 16 amino acids. With 4 bases removed from V and 8 bases from J, the gap between germline ends came to 21 bases. CDR3 bases: TGTGCCAGCAGTTCTAGACTTGCGATGACCAAGGATGAGCAGTTCTTC. As protein: CASSSRLAMTKDEQFF. Variable domain in full (rest from reference TRBV28 and TRBJ2-1): DVKVTQSSRYLVKRTGEKVFLECVQDMDHENMFWYRQDPGLGLRLIYFSYDVKMKEKGDIPEGYSVSREKKERFSLILESASTNQTSMYLCASSSRLAMTKDEQFFGPGTRLTVL.

The genes are TRBV30 and TRBJ1-4, with D perhaps matching TRBD1 (6 bases). The V end was cut by 6 bases, the J end by 7 bases, with 15 bases between. CDR3 length: 13 amino acids. Germline CDR1 is GTSNPN and CDR2 is SVGIG (reference sequence). CDR3: CACAVGGAEKLFF. The DNA for the CDR3 is TGTGCCTGTGCCGTGGGGGGGGCTGAAAAACTGTTTTTT.

The chain is built from TRBV2 and TRBJ2-3; 9 nucleotides line up with TRBD2. The CDR3 has 17 residues. CDR1 SNHLY and CDR2 FYNNEI come from the germline V gene. V gave up 5 bases and J gave up 4 bases; unmatched junction bases: 13. The CDR3 region is CASSQSVPGLAADTQYF. In DNA form, the CDR3 reads TGTGCCAGCAGTCAATCCGTACCGGGACTAGCTGCAGATACGCAGTATTTT.